This is a list of T cell receptor beta chains from one sample in a study of OX40 agonist ivuxolimab in advanced cancers. Using immunoSEQ multiplex PCR, the repertoire was profiled, and TCRdb retains in-frame clones only, with some absent. The sample lists 10,000 to 15,000 clones, nearly 85% occurring once. Sequences were derived from CD4+ or CD8+ T cells sorted from blood, sampled in a trial of the OX40 agonist ivuxolimab. Every receptor here comes from an adult with an advanced solid tumor such as melanoma, head and neck, liver or kidney cancer. Each CDR3 is given with its conserved first and last residue. The order of the fields is J gene, D gene, V gene, clone size, CDR3 DNA, CDR3 protein. D genes are given only for firm matches. Expanded clones are given a class, and other clones once, few, many or no size at all.

TRBJ1-3,TRBD1,TRBV28,once,TGTGCCAGCAGTTGGGACAGCTCTGGAAACACCATATATTTT,CASSWDSSGNTIYF
TRBJ1-5,-,TRBV21-1,-,TGTGCCAGCAGCTCGGACAGGGAGACCTATAGCAATCAGCCCCAGCATTTT,CASSSDRETYSNQPQHF
TRBJ2-2,TRBD2,TRBV27,once,TGTGCCAGCATGAGACTAGCGGCTTCGAACACCGGGGAGCTGTTTTTT,CASMRLAASNTGELFF
TRBJ2-7,-,TRBV28,-,TGTGCCAGCAGGTTGGGACTTAGAGCCTACGAGCAGTACTTC,CASRLGLRAYEQYF
TRBJ1-1,-,TRBV29-1,-,TGCAGCGTTGGAGGTGTGGGGCGGACCACTGAAGCTTTCTTT,CSVGGVGRTTEAFF
TRBJ2-1,-,TRBV6-5,-,TGTGCCAGCAGCCACGGGGCGGTGGTGTACAATGAGCAGTTCTTC,CASSHGAVVYNEQFF
TRBJ2-7,-,TRBV9,-,TGTGCCAGCAGCGTCGGCCAGGGTGAATACGAGCAGTACTTC,CASSVGQGEYEQYF
TRBJ2-7,-,TRBV6-5,few,TGTGCCAGCAGGATGACTGAGACAGTCTACGAGCAGTACTTC,CASRMTETVYEQYF
TRBJ2-2,-,TRBV28,-,TGTGCCAGCAGTATCCTACTCACTACCGGGGAGCTGTTTTTT,CASSILLTTGELFF
TRBJ1-1,-,TRBV4-2,-,TGTGCCAGCAGCCCGGAAGAAGCTTTCTTT,CASSPEEAFF
TRBJ2-2,-,TRBV6-5,-,TGTGCCAGCAGTGTCTACGACACCGGGGAGCTGTTTTTT,CASSVYDTGELFF
TRBJ2-7,TRBD1,TRBV6-4,once,TGTGCCAGCAGTTCCGGGACAGTCTACGAGCAGTACTTC,CASSSGTVYEQYF
TRBJ1-1,TRBD1,TRBV4-1,-,TGCGCCAGCAGCCAACAACAGGGGGCTTGGACTGAAGCTTTCTTT,CASSQQQGAWTEAFF
TRBJ2-1,TRBD2,TRBV6-5,once,TGTGCCAGCGTAGCGGGTCATGAGCAGTTCTTC,CASVAGHEQFF
TRBJ2-5,-,TRBV29-1,-,TGCAGCGTTGATGAGGAGACCCAGTACTTC,CSVDEETQYF
TRBJ2-7,-,TRBV9,-,TGTGCCAGCAGCGAAGACAGGACAGACTACGAGCAGTACTTC,CASSEDRTDYEQYF
TRBJ2-7,-,TRBV10-1,-,TGCGCCAGCAGTGAGTCCTCATGGTCCGAGCAGTACTTC,CASSESSWSEQYF
TRBJ2-7,-,TRBV5-4,few,TGTGCCAGCAGCTTGGAGGAAACGCCGGCCTACGAGCAGTACTTC,CASSLEETPAYEQYF
TRBJ2-5,TRBD2,TRBV13,-,TGTGCCAGCAGCTTACCCTCGGGGGGGCCTAAGTATGAGACCCAGTACTTC,CASSLPSGGPKYETQYF
TRBJ2-3,TRBD2,TRBV9,once,TGTGCCAGCAGCGTTAGCGGGGGGGGCACAGATACGCAGTATTTT,CASSVSGGGTDTQYF
TRBJ2-7,-,TRBV9,-,TGTGCCAGCAGCGTCGACGGTAACCCCTACGAGCAGTACTTC,CASSVDGNPYEQYF
TRBJ2-1,-,TRBV7-8,once,TGTGCCAGCAGCCTCCGGGACAATGAGCAGTTCTTC,CASSLRDNEQFF
TRBJ2-1,-,TRBV11-2,-,TGTGCCAGCAGCTTAGTTTCCTACAATGAGCAGTTCTTC,CASSLVSYNEQFF
TRBJ2-1,-,TRBV6-1,-,TGTGCCAGCAGTGAAGTACAGCAGTTCTTC,CASSEVQQFF
TRBJ2-1,TRBD2,TRBV11-2,-,TGTGCCAGCAGCTTATACGCCCCTACTAGCGGGAGCTCAAATGAGCAGTTCTTC,CASSLYAPTSGSSNEQFF
TRBJ2-1,-,TRBV16,-,TGTGCCAGCAGCCCTCTGTCGGGTAATGAGCAGTTCTTC,CASSPLSGNEQFF
TRBJ1-5,-,TRBV6-1,-,TGTGCCAGCAGTGAGGCGGGGCACAACAATCAGCCCCAGCATTTT,CASSEAGHNNQPQHF
TRBJ2-1,-,TRBV9,-,TGTGCCAGCGAAGGTTACAATGAGCAGTTCTTC,CASEGYNEQFF
TRBJ2-7,-,TRBV29-1,-,TGCAGCGTTGACGTGAGCTCCTACGAGCAGTACTTC,CSVDVSSYEQYF
TRBJ2-3,TRBD2,TRBV9,-,TGTGCCAGCAGCCGAGAACTAGCGGGGATCGTAGATACGCAGTATTTT,CASSRELAGIVDTQYF
TRBJ1-5,-,TRBV5-4,few,TGTGCCAGCAGCTGGGACCCTAATCAGCCCCAGCATTTT,CASSWDPNQPQHF
TRBJ2-5,-,TRBV11-2,-,TGTGCCAGCAGCCCCAGAGGCGGGGACCTTTCACAAGAGACCCAGTACTTC,CASSPRGGDLSQETQYF
TRBJ2-3,TRBD2,TRBV7-2,-,TGTGCCAGCAGCTCAGGACTAGCGGGGGATACGCAGTATTTT,CASSSGLAGDTQYF
TRBJ1-5,-,TRBV27,-,TGTGCCAGCAGTTTTGTAGAGAATCAGCCCCAGCATTTT,CASSFVENQPQHF
TRBJ1-2,-,TRBV14,-,TGTGCCAGCAGCCAAGACAGGGGTGGCTATGGCTACACCTTC,CASSQDRGGYGYTF
TRBJ2-7,-,TRBV4-1,once,TGCGCCAGCAGCCAAGATACAGGGCTAGCGGCCGTCTACGAGCAGTACTTC,CASSQDTGLAAVYEQYF
TRBJ2-2,-,TRBV30,-,TGTGCCTGGAGCTCCGGCGACTTCTCCGGGGAGCTGTTTTTT,CAWSSGDFSGELFF
TRBJ2-7,-,TRBV28,-,TGTGCCAGCAGTTTAGTTGGTGTAGACTTCTCCTACGAGCAGTACTTC,CASSLVGVDFSYEQYF
TRBJ2-7,-,TRBV19,once,TGTGCCAGTAGTATCGATCCGATGAGCGAGCAGTACTTC,CASSIDPMSEQYF
TRBJ2-7,-,TRBV29-1,-,TGCAGCGTTGAAAGCCGGATAAGGGAGCAGTACTTC,CSVESRIREQYF
TRBJ2-7,-,TRBV20-1,-,TGCAGTGCTAGTTACGAGCAGTACTTC,CSASYEQYF
TRBJ2-3,TRBD2,TRBV4-2,-,TGTGCCAGCATGCCTGGGCTAGCGGGGGGGTTAGGTACGCAGTATTTT,CASMPGLAGGLGTQYF
TRBJ1-6,-,TRBV7-9,-,TGTGCCAGCAGGTCTCAATGGGGTGGTCTTGGTTCACCCCTCCACTTT,CASRSQWGGLGSPLHF
TRBJ2-7,-,TRBV20-1,-,TGCAGTGCTAGCGTCCCTCCCGAGCAGTACTTC,CSASVPPEQYF
TRBJ1-3,TRBD1,TRBV27,-,TGTGCCAGCAGTCCCACACGGACAGGGGCTGGAAACACCATATATTTT,CASSPTRTGAGNTIYF
TRBJ1-2,TRBD1,TRBV6-5,once,TGTGCCAGCAGTTTCAGGACAGGGAATTTCGAGGGCTACACCTTC,CASSFRTGNFEGYTF
TRBJ1-2,-,TRBV27,medium-sized,TGTGCCAGCAGTCCGAACTCGGGCGGCTTTCGGGGTGGCTACACCTTC,CASSPNSGGFRGGYTF
TRBJ2-1,TRBD2,TRBV7-6,-,TGTGCCAGCAGCCAACCCGGGACTAGCTCTAACGAGCAGTTCTTC,CASSQPGTSSNEQFF
TRBJ1-5,-,TRBV4-1,-,TGCGCCAGCAGCCAAGATACATCCATTAGCAATCAGCCCCAGCATTTT,CASSQDTSISNQPQHF
TRBJ1-2,-,TRBV10-3,-,TGTGCCATCAGTGAGACAGTCCCCTATGGCTACACCTTC,CAISETVPYGYTF
TRBJ1-5,-,TRBV28,-,TGTGCCAGCAGTTTTTCGGTAAACGGCCAGCCCCAGCATTTT,CASSFSVNGQPQHF
TRBJ1-2,-,TRBV11-2,-,TGTGCCAGCAGCTTGAGTCCCGTCGGGGATGGCTACACCTTC,CASSLSPVGDGYTF
TRBJ1-1,TRBD1,TRBV27,-,TGTGCCACCGGGACAGGGAATGAAGCTTTCTTT,CATGTGNEAFF
TRBJ1-5,TRBD1,TRBV11-2,once,TGTGCCAGCAGCGTGAACTACAAGGACAGGGCTGGGCAGCCCCAGCATTTT,CASSVNYKDRAGQPQHF
TRBJ2-2,-,TRBV4-1,-,TGCGCCAGCAGCCCCCCCGGCAGTTCCGGGGAGCTGTTTTTT,CASSPPGSSGELFF